A few counts support the clone carrying this T cell receptor beta chain. With 2 bases removed from V and 0 bases from J, the gap between germline ends came to 9 bases. Germline V gene lookup returns CDR1 SGHAT and CDR2 FQDESV (reference sequence). CDR3 size: 15 residues. This sample was taken from a study of cytomegalovirus exposure and HLA in healthy donors. Overall study: The approximately 130 validation repertoires and the roughly 670 first-cohort repertoires shared a platform, a later analysis reported.

The method was immunoSEQ multiplex PCR; TCRdb's version includes in-frame clones alone and lacks a portion of them. This sample has approximately 59,000 clones; 93% occur once, and the top ten carry under 2%. The sequencing input was PBMCs. V and J are TRBV11-1 and TRBJ2-3, with TRBD2 as a possible D gene (5 bases). This sequence originates from a woman aged 18-29 years in good health and CMV-seropositive. For the CDR3, the DNA is TGTGCCAGCAGCTTAAACGGAGGAAGCACAGATACGCAGTATTTT. This gives the protein CASSLNGGSTDTQYF. The variable domain in full, with the rest retrieved from reference TRBV11-1 and TRBJ2-3, is EAEVAQSPRYKITEKSQAVAFWCDPISGHATLYWYRQILGQGPELLVQFQDESVVDDSQLPKDRFSAERLKGVDSTLKIQPAELGDSAMYLCASSLNGGSTDTQYFGPGTRLTVL.